The next 23 T cell receptor beta chains were all read from a single sample in a study of cytomegalovirus exposure and HLA in healthy donors. Some clones are missing from TCRdb's copy, which holds only in-frame ones; the method was immunoSEQ multiplex PCR. The sample consists of over 65,000 clones, 94% of them appearing once. Sequenced input: PBMCs. All receptors come from a woman aged 18-30 years in good health and CMV-seropositive.

The chain uses TRBV6-1 and TRBJ1-2; D gene unclear. Germline CDR1 and CDR2: MNHNS and SASEGT. The length of the CDR3 is 14 residues. V was clipped by 6 bases and J by 2 bases, with 13 bases between them. CDR3 in DNA: TGTGCCAGCAGGGCACAAATCCCCAACTATGGCTACACCTTC. It encodes CASRAQIPNYGYTF.

The chain carries TRBV27 and TRBJ1-5; D gene unclear. The CDR3 covers 12 residues. V was trimmed by 5 bases and J by 7 bases, leaving 9 bases between them. Per germline, CDR1 MNHEY and CDR2 SMNVEV (reference sequence). CDR3 sequence reads: CASSPSGQPQHF. The DNA of the CDR3 is TGTGCCAGCAGTCCTTCAGGCCAGCCCCAGCATTTT.

This rearrangement joins TRBV4-3 to TRBJ1-1; no firm D call. CDR1 and CDR2 from the germline V gene are LGHNA and YSLEER. The CDR3 has 14 residues. V gave up 0 bases and J gave up 6 bases, with 11 bases separating them. The CDR3, as DNA: TGCGCCAGCAGCCAAGATAGGAGTAGCCCTGAAGCTTTCTTT. Encoded protein: CASSQDRSSPEAFF.

V gene TRBV9 combines with J gene TRBJ1-1; D not resolved. The germline V gene encodes CDR1 SGDLS and CDR2 YYNGEE. The CDR3 has 13 amino acids. Between the trimmed V and J ends, which lost 3 bases and 1 base, there was a span of 7 bases. The CDR3 region is CASSESGNTEAFF. The CDR3 DNA reads as TGTGCCAGCAGCGAGTCCGGGAACACTGAAGCTTTCTTT.

The rearrangement uses TRBV7-9 and TRBJ2-7; no firm D call. V lost 3 bases and J 4 bases, leaving 16 bases between the germline ends. The germline gives CDR1 SEHNR, CDR2 FQNEAQ (reference sequence). The CDR3 length is 15 residues. CDR3: CASSLQRGLLYEQYF. The CDR3 coding sequence is TGTGCCAGCAGCTTGCAGAGAGGCCTTTTATACGAGCAGTACTTC.

The V call is TRBV15, the J call TRBJ1-6, with D unresolved. Germline V CDR1 and CDR2: LNHNV, YYDKDF (reference sequence). The CDR3 sequence is 12 residues long. V was cut by 1 base and J by 10 bases, with 5 bases left in between. This chain's CDR3 is CATSRGESPLHF. DNA of the CDR3: TGTGCCACCAGCAGAGGAGAGTCACCCCTCCACTTT.

This clone showed up just once. The chain links TRBV7-2 to TRBJ2-2; D ambiguous. V was cut by 5 bases and J by 0 bases, with 7 bases left in between. The germline CDR1 and CDR2 sequences are SGHTA and FQGNSA. CDR3 length: 14 amino acids. The CDR3 nucleotides are TGTGCCAGCAGCCCTCAGGCGAACACCGGGGAGCTGTTTTTT. It is translated as CASSPQANTGELFF.

The chain couples TRBV19 to TRBJ2-1; the D is unclear. V lost 5 bases, J lost 6 bases, and 11 bases lay in between. The germline V gene encodes CDR1 LNHDA and CDR2 SQIVND (reference sequence). The CDR3 spans 13 residues. DNA of the CDR3: TGTGCCAGTAGTCCCCAACCAGGCAATGAGCAGTTCTTC. Its translation is CASSPQPGNEQFF. Together with reference TRBV19 and TRBJ2-1, the CDR3 gives the full variable domain: DGGITQSPKYLFRKEGQNVTLSCEQNLNHDAMYWYRQDPGQGLRLIYYSQIVNDFQKGDIAEGYSVSREKKESFPLTVTSAQKNPTAFYLCASSPQPGNEQFFGPGTRLTVL.

This clone was recorded once. The rearrangement joins TRBV19 to TRBJ1-1; 8 nucleotides match TRBD1. CDR1 LNHDA and CDR2 SQIVND come from the germline V gene (reference sequence). CDR3 length: 16 amino acids. Germline trimming cut 5 bases from V and 2 bases from J; bases unmatched to any gene: 10. The DNA for the CDR3 is TGTGCCAGTAGTGCCCGCAGGACAGGGAGTAACACTGAAGCTTTCTTT. It is translated as CASSARRTGSNTEAFF.

This chain connects TRBV6-1 to TRBJ2-7, with D possibly TRBD1 on 7 matching bases. CDR1 MNHNS and CDR2 SASEGT come from the germline V gene. V dropped 6 bases and J dropped 1 base, with 16 bases sitting between them. CDR3 length equals 15 residues. In DNA, the CDR3 is TGTGCCAGCAGGCCAGGGGGGTTGAGGTCCTACGAGCAGTACTTC. This codes for CASRPGGLRSYEQYF.

The chain joins TRBV21-1 to TRBJ2-7; TRBD1 reflects the table's D call only, with no check against the DNA. TRBV21-1 is a recognized pseudogene. The CDR3 length is 16 residues. CDR3 bases: TGTGCCAGCAGCAAAGATCGCAGGGAAATCCCCTACGAGCAGTACTTC. It codes for CASSKDRREIPYEQYF.

The chain is built from TRBV25-1 and TRBJ2-7; D possibly corresponds to TRBD1 (7 bases). Trimming stripped 1 base from V and 2 bases from J, with 12 bases between. The CDR3 length is 15 residues. Germline-derived CDR1 and CDR2 are MGHDK and SYGVNS. The chain's CDR3 is CASSEWRDRTYEQYF. CDR3 sequence (DNA): TGTGCCAGCAGTGAATGGAGGGACAGAACCTACGAGCAGTACTTC.

The chain uses TRBV10-1 and TRBJ1-2; D uncertain. The germline gives CDR1 WNHNN, CDR2 SYGVQD (reference sequence). This CDR3 comprises 16 residues. Trimming removed 2 bases from V and 8 bases from J, with 21 bases in between. CDR3 region: CASSEPPGRAPGGYTF. CDR3 nucleotides: TGCGCCAGCAGTGAGCCCCCCGGGAGGGCCCCGGGGGGCTACACCTTC.

The CDR3: CASSFLLDRHTEAFF. The CDR3 nucleotides read TGTGCCAGCAGTTTCCTCCTTGACAGGCACACTGAAGCTTTCTTT. The V call is TRBV28, the J call TRBJ1-1; tentatively, D is TRBD1 (6 bases). V shed 3 bases and J shed 3 bases, with 14 bases lying between them. Germline CDR1 reads MDHEN; CDR2 reads SYDVKM. The CDR3 has 15 amino acids.

The chain employs TRBV18 and TRBJ2-5, with D unresolved. Trimming removed 3 bases at V and 3 bases at J, with 8 bases between. This CDR3 spans 13 amino acids. CDR1 and CDR2 (germline): KGHSH, LQKENI. CDR3 protein: CASSPRQKETQYF. CDR3 coding DNA: TGTGCCAGCTCACCGCGACAAAAAGAGACCCAGTACTTC.

J is TRBJ1-1 and V is TRBV23-1; perhaps TRBD1 as D (6 bases). TRBV23-1 is reported as an ORF; its role is uncertain. This CDR3 has 12 amino acids. V was shortened by 5 bases and J by 8 bases, with 12 bases between the two germline ends. For the CDR3, the DNA is TGCGCCAGCAGTTGGGGGACACCCGAAGCTTTCTTT. As protein: CASSWGTPEAFF.

V usage is TRBV4-1 and J usage is TRBJ2-1; TRBD2 matches 10 bases. Germline CDR1 reads MGHRA; CDR2 reads YSYEKL. The CDR3 covers 14 residues. V gave up 5 bases and J gave up 10 bases; unmatched junction bases: 8. This CDR3 reads CASSKAGGPGEQFF. CDR3 DNA sequence: TGCGCCAGCAGCAAAGCGGGAGGGCCGGGGGAGCAGTTCTTC.

In DNA, the CDR3 is TGTGCCAGCAGTGCTCGCCTAGCGGGAGGCCTACTCACAGATACGCAGTATTTT. Its translation: CASSARLAGGLLTDTQYF. This rearrangement joins TRBV2 to TRBJ2-3, with 11 nucleotides matching TRBD2. This CDR3 contains 18 residues. CDR1 is SNHLY, CDR2 FYNNEI, per germline. V was pared by 4 bases and J by 2 bases, with 11 bases of the junction left unmatched. Using reference TRBV2 and TRBJ2-3 for the parts outside the CDR3, the full variable domain is EPEVTQTPSHQVTQMGQEVILRCVPISNHLYFYWYRQILGQKVEFLVSFYNNEISEKSEIFDDQFSVERPDGSNFTLKIRSTKLEDSAMYFCASSARLAGGLLTDTQYFGPGTRLTVL.

The rearrangement joins TRBV30 to TRBJ2-3, with TRBD2 identical over 11 bases. Germline CDR1 is GTSNPN and CDR2 is SVGIG (reference sequence). V shed 0 bases and J 3 bases; nucleotides not matched to a gene: 2. The length of the CDR3 is 15 residues. The CDR3 protein is CAWSVRTSGTDTQYF. DNA for the CDR3: TGTGCCTGGAGTGTAAGGACTAGCGGGACAGATACGCAGTATTTT.

The rearrangement uses TRBV4-1 and TRBJ2-3; tentative D call: TRBD1 (5 bases). This CDR3 comprises 18 residues. CDR1 and CDR2 from the germline V gene are MGHRA and YSYEKL. V shed 0 bases and J shed 4 bases, with 20 bases lying between them. CDR3 bases: TGCGCCAGCAGCCAAGATTGGGCAGCAAACGAAGGGGCAGATACGCAGTATTTT. This sequence encodes CASSQDWAANEGADTQYF.

The chain employs TRBV11-3 and TRBJ1-2; D unresolved. Germline V gene lookup returns CDR1 SGHNT and CDR2 YENEEA. Deletions cut 0 bases from V and 4 bases from J, with 12 bases between. This CDR3 has 15 amino acids. DNA for the CDR3: TGTGCCAGCAGCTTAGAGACGGTAACGGGCTATGGCTACACCTTC. Translated: CASSLETVTGYGYTF.

V gene TRBV7-9 combines with J gene TRBJ2-5; 7 bases match TRBD1. CDR1 and CDR2 from the germline V gene are SEHNR and FQNEAQ (reference sequence). The junction had 5 bases not matched to a gene; V was cut back by 5 bases and J by 2 bases. The CDR3 length is 14 residues. The CDR3 spells CASSLLQGQETQYF. The CDR3 DNA reads as TGTGCCAGCAGCCTCCTACAGGGGCAAGAGACCCAGTACTTC.

This clone has only one observation. CDR3 loop: CASSERVTAQDTQYF. The CDR3 coding sequence is TGTGCCAGTAGTGAGCGGGTCACGGCGCAAGATACGCAGTATTTT. The chain carries TRBV19 and TRBJ2-3; perhaps TRBD2 as D (6 bases). V was trimmed by 5 bases and J by 5 bases, leaving 17 bases between them. The length of the CDR3 is 15 residues. Germline V lookup: CDR1 LNHDA, CDR2 SQIVND (reference sequence).